The 29 T cell receptor beta chains below were found in one sample sequenced in a study of blood T cell repertoires in COVID-19. Libraries were prepared by immunoSEQ multiplex PCR; TCRdb keeps only in-frame clonotypes and omits some of them. The data show under 200,000 clones, with approximately 80% seen just once and 8% to 13% held by the top ten. Input material: PBMCs or T cells enriched from blood (not recorded which). Receptor source: a man aged 50 to 59 who had recovered from COVID-19.

This clone appeared once. The V call is TRBV21-1, the J call TRBJ2-1; TRBD2 reflects the table's D call only, with no check against the DNA. TRBV21-1 is a known pseudogene. CDR3 size: 18 residues. DNA for the CDR3: TGTGCCAGCAGCAAAAAAAGGAAGCCCCCCGAGGCTTTCAATGAGCAGTTCTTC. It encodes CASSKKRKPPEAFNEQFF.

The chain employs TRBV7-9 and TRBJ2-1, with 12 bases identical to TRBD1. Germline loops: CDR1 SEHNR, CDR2 FQNEAQ (reference sequence). The CDR3 has 15 residues. J lost 8 bases, V lost 5 bases, and 7 bases had no gene match. The CDR3 region is CASSAPGQGADEQFF. The CDR3 bases are TGTGCCAGCAGCGCACCGGGACAGGGGGCCGATGAGCAGTTCTTC.

The genes are TRBV6-5 and TRBJ1-4; D is perhaps TRBD1 (6 bases). This CDR3 comprises 15 residues. Germline CDR1 reads MNHEY; CDR2 reads SVGAGI. The V end lost 1 base, the J end lost 5 bases, and 11 bases lay between the germline ends. The CDR3 protein is CASSYLGAGNEKLFF. The CDR3 DNA sequence: TGTGCCAGCAGTTACTTGGGGGCTGGAAATGAAAAACTGTTTTTT.

The chain links TRBV4-2 to TRBJ1-4, with a weak D call TRBD1 (5 bases). Deletions cut 4 bases from V and 1 base from J, with 13 bases between. Germline-derived CDR1 and CDR2 are LGHNA and YNFKEQ. The CDR3 is 16 residues long. CDR3 sequence: CASSRDGGGTNEKLFF. In DNA form, the CDR3 reads TGTGCCAGCAGCCGGGACGGGGGGGGAACTAATGAAAAACTGTTTTTT.

This chain uses TRBV7-9 with TRBJ1-3; a possible D gene is TRBD1 (6 bases). Trimming cost V 3 bases and J 8 bases, with 11 bases left between them. The CDR3 runs to 13 residues. Germline V gene lookup returns CDR1 SEHNR and CDR2 FQNEAQ (reference sequence). The CDR3 here is CASSFGGIDTIYF. CDR3 nucleotides: TGTGCCAGCAGCTTTGGGGGCATTGACACCATATATTTT.

This chain uses TRBV14 with TRBJ1-1; D remains unclear. Germline V CDR1 and CDR2: SGHDN, FVKESK. The CDR3 has 12 amino acids. With 4 bases removed from V and 3 bases from J, the gap between germline ends came to 6 bases. The chain's CDR3 is CASSPFYTEAFF. The CDR3 bases are TGTGCCAGCAGCCCGTTCTACACTGAAGCTTTCTTT.

The chain uses TRBV2 and TRBJ1-3; D perhaps matches TRBD1 (6 bases). CDR1 is SNHLY and CDR2 is FYNNEI in the germline V gene. The V gene lost 5 bases and the J gene lost 0 bases, with 17 bases spanning the gap. The CDR3 length is 17 residues. CDR3 bases: TGTGCCAGCAGTCCAAGATCCGGACAGATCTCTGGAAACACCATATATTTT. Its translation: CASSPRSGQISGNTIYF.

The table lists this clone with a count of one. V and J are TRBV19 and TRBJ1-2; the D gene is possibly TRBD1 (5 bases). The ends were cut back, 3 bases at V and 5 bases at J, with 10 bases in the middle. The CDR3 runs to 13 residues. Germline V lookup: CDR1 LNHDA, CDR2 SQIVND (reference sequence). The CDR3, as DNA: TGTGCCAGTAGTATTGGGGCGAGTTATGGCTACACCTTC. Translating it yields CASSIGASYGYTF.

This chain joins TRBV5-4 and TRBJ2-3; TRBD1 might be the D (5 bases). Trimming shortened V by 4 bases and J by 4 bases, and 16 bases separated the two germline ends. Germline values: CDR1 SGHNT, CDR2 YYREEE (reference sequence). The CDR3 covers 15 residues. DNA of the CDR3: TGTGCCAGCAGCCCCGCCCAGGGCATATCAGATACGCAGTATTTT. Translation gives CASSPAQGISDTQYF.

This clone was found once. This rearrangement joins TRBV3-1 (or the pseudogene TRBV3-2) to TRBJ2-3; a weak D match, TRBD2 (5 bases). V lost 2 bases and J 0 bases, leaving 6 bases between the germline ends. Germline V lookup: CDR1 LGHDT, CDR2 YNNKEL (reference sequence). The CDR3 runs 14 residues. In DNA, the CDR3 is TGTGCCAGCAGCCAACGGACTAGCACAGATACGCAGTATTTT. Its translation is CASSQRTSTDTQYF.

The chain recombines TRBV6-6 with TRBJ1-5, with 8 positions matching TRBD1. Germline lookup yields CDR1 MNHNY and CDR2 SVGAGI (reference sequence). With 5 bases clipped from V and 0 bases from J, the junction kept 9 bases outside the gene matches. The CDR3 is made up of 17 amino acids. The CDR3 reads CASSLGQEYYSNQPQHF. The CDR3 nucleotides read TGTGCCAGCAGTCTGGGACAGGAATATTATAGCAATCAGCCCCAGCATTTT.

The chain has TRBV30 and TRBJ2-7; 8 bases agree with TRBD1. In germline, CDR1 is GTSNPN, CDR2 SVGIG (reference sequence). Trimming removed 2 bases from V and 3 bases from J; junction bases left unmatched: 12. CDR3 length: 16 amino acids. CDR3 bases: TGTGCCTGGAGTCGCCCTGGGGCAGGGGGCGGCTACGAGCAGTACTTC. This encodes CAWSRPGAGGGYEQYF.

The rearrangement joins TRBV7-2 to TRBJ2-4, with D uncertain. The CDR3 loop spans 14 amino acids. In germline, CDR1 is SGHTA, CDR2 FQGNSA. V lost 5 bases to trimming and J lost 0 bases, with 8 bases between them. CDR3 sequence reads: CASSTQIAKNIQYF. CDR3 sequence (DNA): TGTGCCAGCAGCACACAGATAGCCAAAAACATTCAGTACTTC. The complete variable domain, with remaining parts taken from reference TRBV7-2 and TRBJ2-4, reads GAGVSQSPSNKVTEKGKDVELRCDPISGHTALYWYRQSLGQGLEFLIYFQGNSAPDKSGLPSDRFSAERTGGSVSTLTIQRTQQEDSAVYLCASSTQIAKNIQYFGAGTRLSVL.

The chain combines TRBV7-9 with TRBJ2-7; 7 bases line up with TRBD1. The ends lost 2 bases at V and 0 bases at J; junction bases unmatched: 10. Germline V CDR1 and CDR2: SEHNR, FQNEAQ (reference sequence). The CDR3 runs to 17 residues. This chain's CDR3 is CASSLKPGQPSSYEQYF. The CDR3 DNA reads TGTGCCAGCAGCTTAAAACCGGGACAGCCGAGCTCCTACGAGCAGTACTTC.

This clone came up a few times. CDR3 region: CASSLELAGLSYEQYF. The CDR3 DNA sequence: TGCGCCAGCAGCTTGGAACTAGCGGGACTCTCCTACGAGCAGTACTTC. V usage is TRBV5-1 and J usage is TRBJ2-7; 10 bases are a match to TRBD2. This CDR3 has 16 amino acids. V trimming: 0 bases; J trimming: 0 bases; junction bases outside the gene matches: 3. Germline loops: CDR1 SGHRS, CDR2 YFSETQ.

For this clone: At the DNA level, this CDR3 is encoded by other sequences in the same sample as well. This chain links TRBV28 with TRBJ1-1; the D gene is possibly TRBD1 (5 bases). The V end lost 5 bases, the J end lost 1 base, and 8 bases lay between the germline ends. The CDR3 totals 13 residues. Germline V CDR1 and CDR2: MDHEN, SYDVKM. The CDR3 nucleotides are TGTGCCAGCAGTCCGGGGGGGAACACTGAAGCTTTCTTT. Translated: CASSPGGNTEAFF.

The V call is TRBV7-2, the J call TRBJ2-1, with TRBD2 matching 10 bases. The V segment lost 1 base and the J segment 8 bases; nucleotides outside the gene matches: 8. From germline, CDR1 is SGHTA and CDR2 FQGNSA. The CDR3 runs to 16 residues. In nucleotides, the CDR3 is TGTGCCAGCAGCTTAGACAGCGGGGGGGCCGGGTATGAGCAGTTCTTC. Translated: CASSLDSGGAGYEQFF. Filled out from reference TRBV7-2 and TRBJ2-1, the complete variable domain reads GAGVSQSPSNKVTEKGKDVELRCDPISGHTALYWYRQSLGQGLEFLIYFQGNSAPDKSGLPSDRFSAERTGGSVSTLTIQRTQQEDSAVYLCASSLDSGGAGYEQFFGPGTRLTVL.

The chain has TRBV7-2 and TRBJ2-3; 7 bases are a match to TRBD2. In germline, CDR1 is SGHTA, CDR2 FQGNSA. This CDR3 is 16 amino acids long. Germline trimming cut 0 bases from V and 2 bases from J; bases unmatched to any gene: 5. The CDR3 protein is CASSLARLAVTDTQYF. CDR3 DNA sequence: TGTGCCAGCAGCTTAGCGCGCCTAGCGGTCACAGATACGCAGTATTTT.

The chain joins TRBV29-1 to TRBJ2-7, with 8 bases identical to TRBD2. This CDR3 contains 12 residues. Trimming cost V 8 bases and J 5 bases; bases outside gene matches: 8. CDR1 is SQVTM, CDR2 ANQGSEA, per germline. This chain's CDR3 is CSFNVAGHEQYF. CDR3 nucleotide sequence: TGCAGCTTCAATGTAGCGGGGCACGAGCAGTACTTC.

This chain uses TRBV6-5 with TRBJ2-1; 10 nucleotides agree with TRBD2. This CDR3 contains 14 residues. The J segment lost 6 bases and the V segment lost 5 bases, leaving 4 bases of the junction unmatched. CDR1 and CDR2 from the germline V gene are MNHEY and SVGAGI. CDR3 protein: CASSPGLASNEQFF. As DNA, the CDR3 is TGTGCCAGCAGTCCGGGACTAGCGAGCAATGAGCAGTTCTTC.

This chain joins TRBV7-9 and TRBJ1-1, with 8 bases that match TRBD1. From germline, CDR1 is SEHNR and CDR2 FQNEAQ (reference sequence). This CDR3 region has 13 residues. V lost 6 bases, J lost 6 bases, and 6 bases stayed unmatched. CDR3 DNA sequence: TGTGCCAGCAGAATGCAGGGGGCGGCTGAAGCTTTCTTT. Protein product: CASRMQGAAEAFF.

Here the CDR3 reads CATSRGRQDNQPQHF. As DNA, the CDR3 is TGTGCCACCAGTCGAGGGAGACAGGACAATCAGCCCCAGCATTTT. The chain couples TRBV24-1 to TRBJ1-5; tentative D call: TRBD1 (6 bases). Germline V gene lookup returns CDR1 KGHDR and CDR2 SFDVKD. V lost 6 bases and J 3 bases, leaving 14 bases between the germline ends. The CDR3 contains 15 residues.

This chain joins TRBV14 and TRBJ1-6; D is ambiguous. The CDR3 has 14 amino acids. Looked up from germline, CDR1 is SGHDN and CDR2 is FVKESK. Between the trimmed V and J ends, which lost 8 bases and 10 bases, there was a span of 18 bases. The CDR3 DNA is TGTGCCAGCGGGCGTGGGCAGTCTGGATCACCCCTCCACTTT. Its translation: CASGRGQSGSPLHF.

The chain joins TRBV28 to TRBJ1-4, with a weak D call TRBD1 (6 bases). Trimming left V 4 bases short and J 5 bases short, with 14 bases between. The CDR3 extends over 15 amino acids. Germline V gene lookup returns CDR1 MDHEN and CDR2 SYDVKM. DNA of the CDR3: TGTGCCAGCAGTTCCCCCCCCAGGGGAAATGAAAAACTGTTTTTT. This encodes CASSSPPRGNEKLFF.

The rearrangement links TRBV10-3 to TRBJ1-4; 8 nucleotides agree with TRBD1. Trimming removed 11 bases from V and 8 bases from J; junction bases left unmatched: 10. The CDR3 has 13 residues. Germline values: CDR1 ENHRY, CDR2 SYGVKD. The CDR3 DNA sequence: TGTGCCGTCCAACAGGGGGAGCAAGAAAAACTGTTTTTT. Translation gives CAVQQGEQEKLFF.

This clone was seen a single time. V usage is TRBV2 and J usage is TRBJ2-4; D may be TRBD1 (6 bases). Germline CDR1 SNHLY, CDR2 FYNNEI. This CDR3 comprises 14 residues. V shed 3 bases and J shed 6 bases, with 12 bases lying between them. The CDR3 bases are TGTGCCAGCAGTGATGGACAGTATTTAAACATTCAGTACTTC. The encoded protein is CASSDGQYLNIQYF.

The rearrangement links TRBV14 to TRBJ1-4; D gene unclear. Germline V lookup: CDR1 SGHDN, CDR2 FVKESK. There are 17 residues in the CDR3. V was clipped by 0 bases and J by 5 bases, with 16 bases between them. The CDR3 bases are TGTGCCAGCAGCCAAGAAAGCGCGGGCATGAGGAATGAAAAACTGTTTTTT. Its protein product is CASSQESAGMRNEKLFF.

This clone was recorded only once. The chain recombines TRBV3-1 (or the pseudogene TRBV3-2) with TRBJ2-7; TRBD2 agrees at 7 bases. The V and J ends lost 4 bases and 0 bases, in that order; junction bases with no gene match: 6. There are 15 residues in the CDR3. Germline V lookup: CDR1 LGHDT, CDR2 YNNKEL (reference sequence). CDR3 nucleotides: TGTGCCAGCAGCCGCCCGGGACTAAACTCCTACGAGCAGTACTTC. As protein: CASSRPGLNSYEQYF.

The chain links TRBV19 to TRBJ1-5; maybe TRBD1 (5 bases). V was shortened by 6 bases and J by 1 base, with 13 bases between the two germline ends. The germline V gene has CDR1 LNHDA and CDR2 SQIVND (reference sequence). The CDR3 runs to 15 residues. In nucleotides, the CDR3 is TGTGCCAGTAGGCACAGGCGTTCAAGCAATCAGCCCCAGCATTTT. Its protein is CASRHRRSSNQPQHF. Full variable domain (missing parts from reference TRBV19 and TRBJ1-5): DGGITQSPKYLFRKEGQNVTLSCEQNLNHDAMYWYRQDPGQGLRLIYYSQIVNDFQKGDIAEGYSVSREKKESFPLTVTSAQKNPTAFYLCASRHRRSSNQPQHFGDGTRLSIL.